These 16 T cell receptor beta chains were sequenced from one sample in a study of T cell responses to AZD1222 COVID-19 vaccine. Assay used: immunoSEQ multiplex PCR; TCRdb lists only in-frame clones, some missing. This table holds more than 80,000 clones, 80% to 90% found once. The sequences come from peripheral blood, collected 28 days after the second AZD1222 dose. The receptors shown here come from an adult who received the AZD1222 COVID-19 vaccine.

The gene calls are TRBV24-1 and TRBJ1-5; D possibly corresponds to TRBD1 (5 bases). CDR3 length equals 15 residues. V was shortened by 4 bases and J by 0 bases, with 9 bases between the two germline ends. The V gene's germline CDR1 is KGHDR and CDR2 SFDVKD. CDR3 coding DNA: TGTGCCACCAGTGAGCCCGGGGGTAGCAATCAGCCCCAGCATTTT. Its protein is CATSEPGGSNQPQHF.

CDR3 amino acids: CASSLGSRSGQPQHF. CDR3 in DNA: TGTGCCAGCAGCTTAGGGAGCAGGTCCGGTCAGCCCCAGCATTTT. V usage is TRBV7-2 and J usage is TRBJ1-5; D gene unclear. Germline V gene data show CDR1 as SGHTA and CDR2 as FQGNSA. This CDR3 region has 15 residues. With 1 base removed from V and 6 bases from J, the gap between germline ends came to 13 bases.

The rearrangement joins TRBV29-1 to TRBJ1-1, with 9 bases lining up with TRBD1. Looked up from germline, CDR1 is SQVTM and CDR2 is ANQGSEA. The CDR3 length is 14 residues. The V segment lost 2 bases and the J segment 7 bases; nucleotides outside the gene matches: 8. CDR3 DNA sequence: TGCAGCGTTGAACCCCTGGGACAGGGACGTGAAGCTTTCTTT. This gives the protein CSVEPLGQGREAFF.

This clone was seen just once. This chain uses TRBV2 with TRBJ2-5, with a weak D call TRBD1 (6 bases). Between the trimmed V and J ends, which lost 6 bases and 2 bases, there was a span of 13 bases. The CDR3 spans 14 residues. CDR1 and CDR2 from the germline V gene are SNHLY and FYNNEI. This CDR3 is CASRATGGQETQYF. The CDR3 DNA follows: TGTGCCAGCAGAGCGACAGGCGGTCAAGAGACCCAGTACTTC.

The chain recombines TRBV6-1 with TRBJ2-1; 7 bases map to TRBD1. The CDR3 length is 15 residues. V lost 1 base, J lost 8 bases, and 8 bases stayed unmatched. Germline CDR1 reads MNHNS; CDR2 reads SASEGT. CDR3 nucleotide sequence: TGTGCCAGCAGTGAAGAAAGGGGGCTCTATTATGAGCAGTTCTTC. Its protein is CASSEERGLYYEQFF.

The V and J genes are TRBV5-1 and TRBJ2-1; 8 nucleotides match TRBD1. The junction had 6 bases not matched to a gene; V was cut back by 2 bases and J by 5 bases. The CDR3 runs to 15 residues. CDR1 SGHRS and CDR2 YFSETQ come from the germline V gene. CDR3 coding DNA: TGCGCCAGCAGCTTTTCAGGGGGCTCTAACAATGAGCAGTTCTTC. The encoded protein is CASSFSGGSNNEQFF.

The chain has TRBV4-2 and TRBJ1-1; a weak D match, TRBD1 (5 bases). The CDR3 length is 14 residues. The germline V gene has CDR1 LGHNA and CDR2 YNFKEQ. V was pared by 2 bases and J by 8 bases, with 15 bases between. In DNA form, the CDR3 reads TGTGCCAGCAGCCAACAAACAGGCCGCGGCGAAGCTTTCTTT. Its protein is CASSQQTGRGEAFF.

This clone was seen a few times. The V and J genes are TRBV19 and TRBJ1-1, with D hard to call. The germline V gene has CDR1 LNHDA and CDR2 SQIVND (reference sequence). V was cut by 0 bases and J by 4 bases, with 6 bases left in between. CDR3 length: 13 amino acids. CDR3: CASSIDDFTEAFF. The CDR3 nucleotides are TGTGCCAGTAGTATAGATGATTTCACTGAAGCTTTCTTT.

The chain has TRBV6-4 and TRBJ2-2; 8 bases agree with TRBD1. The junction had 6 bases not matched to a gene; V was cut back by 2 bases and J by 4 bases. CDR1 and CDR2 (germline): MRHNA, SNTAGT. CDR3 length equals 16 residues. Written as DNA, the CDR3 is TGTGCCAGCAGTGACGTTTCAGGGGGCCCCACCGGGGAGCTGTTTTTT. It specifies CASSDVSGGPTGELFF.

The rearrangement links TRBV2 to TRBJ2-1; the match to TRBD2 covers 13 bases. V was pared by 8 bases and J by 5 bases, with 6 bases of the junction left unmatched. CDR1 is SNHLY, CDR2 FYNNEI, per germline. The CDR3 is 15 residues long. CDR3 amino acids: CASPDGTSGNNEQFF. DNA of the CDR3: TGTGCCAGCCCCGACGGGACTAGCGGGAACAATGAGCAGTTCTTC. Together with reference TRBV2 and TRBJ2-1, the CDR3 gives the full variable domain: EPEVTQTPSHQVTQMGQEVILRCVPISNHLYFYWYRQILGQKVEFLVSFYNNEISEKSEIFDDQFSVERPDGSNFTLKIRSTKLEDSAMYFCASPDGTSGNNEQFFGPGTRLTVL.

The CDR3 loop is CASSRRLAEETQYF. CDR3 nucleotides: TGTGCCAGCAGCCGTCGACTAGCGGAAGAGACCCAGTACTTC. The chain is built from TRBV7-2 and TRBJ2-5, with 9 positions matching TRBD2. The CDR3 is made up of 14 amino acids. Trimming at V came to 5 bases and at J to 3 bases, leaving 4 bases not matched to a gene. Germline lookup yields CDR1 SGHTA and CDR2 FQGNSA.

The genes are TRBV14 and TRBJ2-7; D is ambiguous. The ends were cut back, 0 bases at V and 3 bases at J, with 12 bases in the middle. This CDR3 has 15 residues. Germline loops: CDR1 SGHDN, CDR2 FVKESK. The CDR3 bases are TGTGCCAGCAGCCAAGATCCAGCAACGGGCTACGAGCAGTACTTC. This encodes CASSQDPATGYEQYF.

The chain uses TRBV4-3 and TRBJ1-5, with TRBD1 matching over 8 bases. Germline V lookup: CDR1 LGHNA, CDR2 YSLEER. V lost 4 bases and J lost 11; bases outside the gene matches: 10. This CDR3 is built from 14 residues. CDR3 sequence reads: CASSPDRGGLAQHF. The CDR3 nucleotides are TGCGCCAGCAGCCCCGACAGGGGAGGCTTGGCCCAGCATTTT.

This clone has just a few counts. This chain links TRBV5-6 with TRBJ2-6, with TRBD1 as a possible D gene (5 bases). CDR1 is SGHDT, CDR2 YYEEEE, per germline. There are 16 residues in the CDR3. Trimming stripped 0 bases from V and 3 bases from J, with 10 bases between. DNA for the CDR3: TGTGCCAGCAGCTTGGCCGGCCAGGGTGGGGCCAACGTCCTGACTTTC. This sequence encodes CASSLAGQGGANVLTF.

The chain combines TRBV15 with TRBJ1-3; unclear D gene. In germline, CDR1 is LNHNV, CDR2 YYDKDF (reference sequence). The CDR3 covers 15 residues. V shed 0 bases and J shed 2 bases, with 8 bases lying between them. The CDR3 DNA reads TGTGCCACCAGCAGAGAAAGGCAGGCTGGAAACACCATATATTTT. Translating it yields CATSRERQAGNTIYF.

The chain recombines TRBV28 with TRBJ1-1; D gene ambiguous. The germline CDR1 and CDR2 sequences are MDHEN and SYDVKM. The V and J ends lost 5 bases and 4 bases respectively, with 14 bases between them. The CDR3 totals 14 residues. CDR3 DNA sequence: TGTGCCAGCAGTGTTCGTGTTCCGGGCACTGAAGCTTTCTTT. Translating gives CASSVRVPGTEAFF.